The clone carrying this TCR beta chain appeared once. Antigen: not known. The data are from a study of long-term antiretroviral therapy in people with HIV. The study, taken as a whole, reports: Control repertoires displayed wider CDR3 length ranges than the HIV repertoires. Those clones which expanded before ART made up the dominant part of the repertoire at all time points. Increased diversity was seen after ART, yet it remained lower than in transplant donor controls.

The authors ran the immunoSEQ assay, v3.0, at survey level. The data were produced by immunoSEQ multiplex PCR, yet TCRdb's version contains in-frame clones alone and is incomplete. This table has about 27,000 clones, about 82% appearing once. At least one PBMC sample before ART and at least two after were required. This TCR was sampled from a man aged 18 to 29 with HIV. Sequencing was performed on unsorted PBMCs, taken 0.8 years before starting antiretroviral therapy.

The CDR3 loop reads CASSLGRGASLYNEQFF. CDR3 nucleotides: TGTGCCAGCAGCTTGGGGCGGGGGGCTAGTCTTTACAATGAGCAGTTCTTC. V is TRBV5-4 and J is TRBJ2-1, with 8 bases aligning to TRBD2. The CDR3 spans 17 residues. Germline assignment: CDR1 SGHNT and CDR2 YYREEE (reference sequence). V lost 0 bases to trimming and J lost 4 bases; unmatched junction nucleotides: 9.